The 5 T cell receptor beta chains below come from one sample, sequenced in a study of siplizumab effects on memory and regulatory T cells. Some clones are missing from TCRdb's copy, which holds only in-frame ones; the method was immunoSEQ multiplex PCR. The sample shows approximately 100,000 clones, about 90% of them seen only once. Sequencing used Tregs sorted from blood. The receptors were gathered from a human donor in good health.

This chain uses TRBV2 with TRBJ2-3; no definite D call. The CDR3 loop spans 14 amino acids. Between the trimmed V and J ends, which lost 3 bases and 4 bases, there was a span of 11 bases. The germline gives CDR1 SNHLY, CDR2 FYNNEI. The CDR3 DNA is TGTGCCAGCAGTGATAGACGGCGACCAGATACGCAGTATTTT. Its translation is CASSDRRRPDTQYF.

The table lists this clone with a count of one. The CDR3 reads CSVHRPGRSDTQYF. The CDR3 DNA is TGCAGCGTCCACAGGCCCGGACGTTCAGATACGCAGTATTTT. This chain links TRBV29-1 with TRBJ2-3; weak D call: TRBD1 (5 bases). CDR3 size: 14 residues. Germline CDR1 is SQVTM and CDR2 is ANQGSEA. Deletions cut 6 bases from V and 4 bases from J, with 17 bases between.

The gene calls are TRBV7-9 and TRBJ2-7; D may be TRBD1 (6 bases). The CDR3 covers 12 residues. From germline, CDR1 is SEHNR and CDR2 FQNEAQ (reference sequence). V was pared by 10 bases and J by 3 bases, with 13 bases between. CDR3 nucleotides: TGTGCCATGGGGGACACGAACTACGAGCAGTACTTC. Protein sequence: CAMGDTNYEQYF.

A single count supports this clone. The chain employs TRBV7-3 and TRBJ2-1; TRBD2 aligns across 8 bases. The CDR3 has 18 residues. V lost 0 bases, J lost 3 bases, and 10 bases stayed unmatched. Germline CDR1 SGHTA, CDR2 FQGTGA. The CDR3: CASSLTARNLAGYNEQFF. As DNA, the CDR3 is TGTGCCAGCAGCTTAACCGCCAGGAATCTAGCGGGCTACAATGAGCAGTTCTTC.

The rearrangement uses TRBV21-1 and TRBJ2-3; the table's D call of TRBD1 was not tested on the DNA. TRBV21-1 is given as a pseudogene. The CDR3 sequence is 20 residues long. CDR3 DNA sequence: TGTGCCAGCAGTTTGATAAACAGGGAAGTTTTTAGAGATTATTACGGTACGCAGTATTTT. It translates to CASSLINREVFRDYYGTQYF.